Below, one T cell receptor (beta chain) is given with its context. The antigen is not known. Collection occurred without any documented infections or immune events in donors. Unmatched junction bases numbered 4, after V lost 3 bases and J lost 9 bases. The CDR3 extends over 14 amino acids. Germline V gene sequence: CDR1 SEHNR, CDR2 FQNEAQ (reference sequence). This entry belongs to a study of identifying expanded T cells in peripheral blood. Study-wide results and caveats: Clone count variance between roughly 2-week samples rose with total template count.

Repertoires were generated with immunoSEQ multiplex PCR, while TCRdb's copy carries only in-frame clones and drops some. The table shows roughly 90,000 clones, with 80% to 90% occurring only once. The sequencing input was blood. This clonotype was obtained from a person aged 18-69 years in good health. The chain joins TRBV7-9 to TRBJ1-6, with 8 nucleotides matching TRBD1. The CDR3 reads CASSFGQGGSPLHF. CDR3 coding DNA: TGTGCCAGCAGCTTTGGACAGGGTGGTTCACCCCTCCACTTT.